Sequencing of this T cell receptor beta chain was carried out in a study of shared clonotypes between healthy human individuals. Study summary: The donors, a couple of women and three men, were aged 18 to 49.

It was CD45RO-negative cells, positively selected for CCR7, that made up naive CD8 cells, with terminally differentiated effector memory CD45RA+ cells excluded. All the donors were Caucasian adults who lived in Nashville, Tennessee. The ends lost 5 bases at V and 3 bases at J; junction bases unmatched: 10. Germline CDR1 is SEHNR and CDR2 is FQNEAQ (reference sequence). This CDR3 is 16 amino acids long. Clones were read by immunoSEQ multiplex PCR, and TCRdb kept only the in-frame ones, dropping some. The profile shows some 580,000 clones, 95% to 98% of them singletons. The receptor's source is a man in his thirties or forties in good health. The sequenced sample consisted of naive CD8+ T cells sorted from blood. This sequence joins TRBV7-9 and TRBJ2-7; the match to TRBD2 covers 10 bases. The CDR3, as DNA: TGTGCCAGCAGCCCCTACCGGCTAGCGGGAGACTACGAGCAGTACTTC. This translates into CASSPYRLAGDYEQYF.